Included here is one T cell receptor beta chain sequence, with context. No cognate antigen has been identified for it. The record has no base qualities; no much larger clone is one base away. The data originate from a study of radiation and T cells in renal cell carcinoma (TCRdb year 2020). In terms of the full investigation: TCR beta sequencing covered fewer than 60 samples in total, comprising some 25 tumors and roughly 27 peripheral blood samples. The final blood draw took place at 4 weeks after radiation, the same time as nephrectomy. Across all 53 samples, several million unique CDR3 nucleotide sequences encoding about 2.4 million unique CDR3 amino acid sequences were identified.

Following the manufacturer's recommendations, the immunoSEQ kit was used to generate TCR beta libraries from genomic DNA. For library preparation, a first multiplex PCR was performed with proprietary primers, followed by a second PCR in which unique barcodes were added, and bead cleanups were performed after each round. A kit-provided positive control reaction and a negative control reaction were included in every sample batch. The final libraries were assessed on an Agilent 4200 TapeStation D1000 ScreenTape, pooled by volume, and quantified by qPCR. Sequencing was performed on an Illumina NextSeq500 with a MidOutput 150-cycle cartridge, and 156 Read1 and 15 Index1 cycles were run with kit custom primers. The pooled library was loaded at approximately 1 pM, with an approximately 21% PhiX control spiked in. Per the source publication's procedure: Vendor-processed data were analyzed in R, and a clonotype was defined as all T cells sharing the same CDR3 nucleotide sequence. In the clone abundance analyses, frequencies in each sample were normalized to that sample's 10,000 most abundant clones. Public T cell clones, which averaged fewer than five per sample, were excluded before analysis. An abundance difference of at least 32-fold between compartments was the criterion for calling clonotypes tumor-enriched or baseline blood-enriched. Clonotypes expanded or contracted between blood time points were identified with a beta-binomial differential abundance model. Similarity between tumor and blood repertoires was quantified using the Baroni-Urbani and Buser coefficient, and groups were compared with two-tailed Wilcoxon tests in R. TCRdb provides this immuneACCESS table in a form limited to in-frame rearrangements. Some clones are lacking; in checked studies, under half of them reflect an unresolved V gene, and why the rest are absent is not known. V, J and clone size were drawn from that table, and D and trimming were deduced from the DNA. The sample table contains around 180,000 clones; only one count was recorded for about nine tenths of them. Approximately 11% of the sample is held by the ten biggest clonotypes.

The time point label, as the study defines it: blood 4 weeks post-SBRT, at nephrectomy. The treatment or condition label corresponds to: 15 Gy SBRT to primary tumor, nephrectomy 4 weeks later. The samples were obtained from a clinical trial, where primary renal cell carcinomas were treated with 15 Gy stereotactic body radiation therapy and then removed by nephrectomy 4 weeks afterward. To track tumor-enriched clonotypes, serial peripheral blood was sampled from radiation-treated patients at baseline and at 2 weeks and 4 weeks after SBRT. Every patient's renal cell carcinoma showed clear cell pathology. Genomic DNA for TCR sequencing was prepared using the QIAamp DNA Blood Mini Kit (Qiagen). The analyses included only samples that passed all quality control checks. Including the terminal cysteine and phenylalanine, the CDR3 comprises 13 residues. Only the CDR3 region is kept as DNA, spanning 39 bases read in frame from base 1. The CDR1 and CDR2 encoded by the germline V gene are SGDLS and YYNGEE. V gives up 0 bases and J gives up 5 bases, and the segment between their germline ends measures 8 bases.

The investigation overall reported the following: With a single-armed trial design, the study had no way to address how radiation dose or scheduling affects the TCR repertoire. In blood, the top tumor clonotypes increased between baseline and 2 weeks post-radiation and then shrank by 4 weeks, which suggests that tumor-resident clones expanded only transiently. Because pretreatment tumor biopsies were not available, the study could not determine whether clonotypes were already present within the tumor at baseline. Changes in the blood repertoire were not tracked past 4 weeks after treatment.

The receptor's source is a woman aged 45 to 65 with renal cell carcinoma. The sequencing here drew on blood, taken from a patient whose treatment included radiotherapy and nephrectomy. The chain joins TRBV9 to TRBJ1-1, with the D gene uncertain. This receptor carries the CDR3 CASSVEALTEAFF. The sequence in DNA is TGTGCCAGCAGCGTAGAGGCTCTAACTGAAGCTTTCTTT.